Shown below are 20 T cell receptor beta chains from a single sample sequenced in a study of CD8 T cells in ankylosing spondylitis. No antigen has been identified for these receptors. Study conclusions and caveats: About 8 highly homologous variants made up a TCR beta motif, and this motif appeared characteristic of ankylosing spondylitis blood.

One entry per CDR3 protein, called by TCRdb with MiXCR from the 5' RACE reads. This sample has about 220,000 distinct CDR3 sequences, with approximately 16% found just once. Material for sequencing was blood, either unsorted or a sorted T cell fraction (not recorded which). The receptors shown here come from a male donor with ankylosing spondylitis.

V and J are TRBV5-6 and TRBJ2-3; tentatively, D is TRBD2 (5 bases). V was clipped by 4 bases and J by 4 bases, with 10 bases between them. Per the germline V gene, CDR1 is SGHDT and CDR2 is YYEEEE. This CDR3 is built from 13 residues. The CDR3 loop reads CASSTRVADTQYF. The CDR3 region has the DNA TGTGCCAGCAGCACTAGGGTAGCAGATACGCAGTATTTT.

This clonotype was observed once. The chain has TRBV3-1 and TRBJ2-3, with 8 bases that match TRBD2. The V gene's germline CDR1 is LGHDT and CDR2 YNNKEL (reference sequence). V dropped 1 base and J dropped 2; count of bases not matched to a gene: 5. The CDR3 extends over 16 amino acids. The CDR3 nucleotides are TGTGCCAGCAGCCAAGGGTCGCGGGGGGTCACAGATACGCAGTATTTT. Amino acids: CASSQGSRGVTDTQYF.

This clonotype was seen only a few times. V is TRBV29-1 and J is TRBJ1-1, with a possible D match to TRBD1 (5 bases). There are 10 residues in the CDR3. Trimming took off 6 bases at V and 5 bases at J, with 7 bases between the two ends. The germline CDR1 and CDR2 sequences are SQVTM and ANQGSEA. The CDR3 region is CSVGHTEAFF. For the CDR3, the DNA is TGCAGCGTAGGACATACTGAAGCTTTCTTT.

This clonotype was recorded only once. The chain combines TRBV6-2 or TRBV6-3 with TRBJ1-4; D is possibly TRBD1 (5 bases). The germline V and J ends were trimmed by 8 bases and 3 bases, with 22 bases remaining between them. Germline loops: CDR1 MNHEY, CDR2 SVGEGT. The length of the CDR3 is 17 residues. The CDR3 coding sequence is TGTGCCAGCGGAAGAACGGACCGGACATCCTCTAATGAAAAACTGTTTTTT. Residues: CASGRTDRTSSNEKLFF.

CDR3 DNA: TGTGCCAGCACCCAGACAGGGGGGACTGAAGCTTTCTTT. Its translation: CASTQTGGTEAFF. The chain uses TRBV28 and TRBJ1-1; 9 bases are shared with TRBD1. The CDR3 has 13 amino acids. The V segment lost 7 bases and the J segment 5 bases; nucleotides outside the gene matches: 5. CDR1 and CDR2 (germline): MDHEN, SYDVKM.

This clonotype was observed a few times. The chain joins TRBV29-1 to TRBJ2-7, with D uncertain. Germline CDR1 is SQVTM and CDR2 is ANQGSEA. CDR3 size: 11 residues. V was trimmed by 4 bases and J by 5 bases, leaving 9 bases between them. Written as DNA, the CDR3 is TGCAGCGTTGGTGGGCGCGACGAGCAGTACTTC. Its translation is CSVGGRDEQYF.

CDR3 DNA: TGTGCCAGCAGTACCATGACCCTCCTTACAGATACGCAGTATTTT. It codes for CASSTMTLLTDTQYF. This sequence joins TRBV28 and TRBJ2-3; D not resolved. CDR1 MDHEN and CDR2 SYDVKM come from the germline V gene. This CDR3 is 15 amino acids long. V was cut by 5 bases and J by 3 bases, with 15 bases left in between.

This chain uses TRBV27 with TRBJ2-3; 7 bases match TRBD2. Trimming cost V 6 bases and J 1 base; bases outside gene matches: 4. The CDR3 runs to 14 residues. Germline loops: CDR1 MNHEY, CDR2 SMNVEV (reference sequence). Written as DNA, the CDR3 is TGTGCCAGCAGCAGCGGGATGGGCACAGATACGCAGTATTTT. Encoded protein: CASSSGMGTDTQYF.

V usage is TRBV29-1 and J usage is TRBJ2-1, with TRBD2 matching over 9 bases. V trimming: 4 bases; J trimming: 4 bases; junction bases outside the gene matches: 2. The CDR3 sequence is 13 residues long. The germline gives CDR1 SQVTM, CDR2 ANQGSEA. The CDR3 spells CSVAGLAYNEQFF. In nucleotides, the CDR3 is TGCAGCGTTGCGGGACTAGCTTACAATGAGCAGTTCTTC.

This clonotype came up many times. The V and J genes are TRBV12-3 or TRBV12-4 and TRBJ1-1; D is uncertain. V lost 7 bases and J lost 6, with 9 bases in between. This CDR3 has 11 amino acids. CDR3 DNA: TGTGCCAGCACCGGCGGCCCTGAAGCTTTCTTT. Translation: CASTGGPEAFF.

The chain links TRBV27 to TRBJ2-7; 8 bases agree with TRBD1. Trimming removed 5 bases from V and 5 bases from J; junction bases left unmatched: 5. The CDR3 extends over 13 amino acids. Germline lookup yields CDR1 MNHEY and CDR2 SMNVEV (reference sequence). In nucleotides, the CDR3 is TGTGCCAGCAGTAGACAGGGGTTGGACGAGCAGTACTTC. Translated, it gives CASSRQGLDEQYF.

This clonotype was seen more than once but under ten times. The chain employs TRBV18 and TRBJ1-1; D remains ambiguous. V was trimmed by 1 base and J by 7 bases, leaving 10 bases between them. The CDR3 covers 13 residues. Germline V gene data show CDR1 as KGHSH and CDR2 as LQKENI. This chain's CDR3 is CASSPLMTDEAFF. CDR3 sequence (DNA): TGTGCCAGCTCACCACTGATGACGGATGAAGCTTTCTTT. Variable domain in full (rest from reference TRBV18 and TRBJ1-1): NAGVMQNPRHLVRRRGQEARLRCSPMKGHSHVYWYRQLPEEGLKFMVYLQKENIIDESGMPKERFSAEFPKEGPSILRIQQVVRGDSAAYFCASSPLMTDEAFFGQGTRLTVV.

V usage is TRBV5-1 and J usage is TRBJ2-7, with 8 bases lining up with TRBD1. The CDR3 is 13 amino acids. Germline lookup yields CDR1 SGHRS and CDR2 YFSETQ. With V trimmed by 4 bases and J by 6 bases, 6 bases remained unmatched. CDR3 amino acids: CASSQMTGVEQYF. The CDR3 DNA reads TGCGCCAGCAGCCAGATGACAGGGGTCGAGCAGTACTTC.

The chain links TRBV13 to TRBJ1-1; D is undetermined. This CDR3 is 15 amino acids long. V shed 4 bases and J shed 2 bases, with 14 bases lying between them. The germline V gene encodes CDR1 PRHDT and CDR2 FYEKMQ (reference sequence). This chain's CDR3 is CASSSAPTANTEAFF. For the CDR3, the DNA is TGTGCCAGCAGCTCGGCCCCGACTGCCAACACTGAAGCTTTCTTT.

V gene TRBV12-3 or TRBV12-4 combines with J gene TRBJ2-1; TRBD2 matches 9 bases. The V segment lost 6 bases and the J segment 0 bases; nucleotides outside the gene matches: 3. The CDR3 is 15 residues long. The CDR3 DNA follows: TGTGCCAGCAGCCGACTAGCGGCCTCCTACAATGAGCAGTTCTTC. Translating it yields CASSRLAASYNEQFF.

The sample holds a few counts of this clonotype. The chain uses TRBV12-3 or TRBV12-4 and TRBJ1-5; 8 bases align to TRBD1. This CDR3 is built from 15 residues. The J segment lost 2 bases and the V segment lost 6 bases, leaving 6 bases of the junction unmatched. The CDR3 sequence: CASSPDRVGNQPQHF. The CDR3 coding sequence is TGTGCCAGCAGCCCGGACAGGGTCGGCAATCAGCCCCAGCATTTT.

The rearrangement uses TRBV24-1 and TRBJ1-6; a weak D match, TRBD1 (5 bases). The V end lost 1 base, the J end lost 6 bases, and 9 bases lay between the germline ends. CDR1 and CDR2 from the germline V gene are KGHDR and SFDVKD. This CDR3 has 15 amino acids. The CDR3, as DNA: TGTGCCACCAGTGATTTAGATAGGGGTAATTCACCCCTCCACTTT. This sequence encodes CATSDLDRGNSPLHF.

The sample holds many counts of this clonotype. The V gene is TRBV12-3 or TRBV12-4, the J gene TRBJ2-2, with no clear D. The CDR3 is 14 residues long. Trimming stripped 3 bases from V and 4 bases from J, with 9 bases between. The CDR3 spells CASSFADFTGELFF. Here the CDR3 DNA reads TGTGCCAGCAGTTTCGCAGATTTCACCGGGGAGCTGTTTTTT.

The V gene is TRBV5-1, the J gene TRBJ1-1, with D unclear. V lost 0 bases, J lost 1 base, and 10 bases lay in between. The CDR3 covers 15 residues. Looked up from germline, CDR1 is SGHRS and CDR2 is YFSETQ. The CDR3 coding sequence is TGCGCCAGCAGCTTGGAAGGACGTTCGAACACTGAAGCTTTCTTT. This codes for CASSLEGRSNTEAFF.

A few counts support this clonotype. The rearrangement uses TRBV7-3 and TRBJ1-1; tentatively, D is TRBD1 (5 bases). V gave up 5 bases and J gave up 8 bases, with 21 bases separating them. CDR3 length equals 15 residues. CDR1 is SGHTA and CDR2 is FQGTGA in the germline V gene. In nucleotides, the CDR3 is TGTGCCAGCAGCCTATCGGGGCACCTAGACGACGAAGCTTTCTTT. This translates into CASSLSGHLDDEAFF.